This TCR beta chain was obtained from a study of cytomegalovirus exposure and HLA in healthy donors. Study information: The study's early data release held about 80 million unique TCRs from HLA-typed donors.

PCR used 60 Vbeta primers and 13 Jbeta primers. The repertoire was sequenced with immunoSEQ multiplex PCR; TCRdb's copy has only in-frame clones and lacks some. The table includes 70,000 to 90,000 clones, roughly 73% detected once. While unrecorded immune exposures were likely, the donors were nominally healthy when sampled. From germline, CDR1 is MNHEY and CDR2 SMNVEV (reference sequence). With 5 bases removed from V and 7 bases from J, the gap between germline ends came to 11 bases. The CDR3 sequence is 12 residues long. This clonotype originated in a man aged 35-49 years in good health and CMV-seronegative. The chain has TRBV27 and TRBJ1-1; D possibly corresponds to TRBD1 (5 bases). The sample was PBMCs. CDR3: CASSQGGGEAFF. CDR3 nucleotide sequence: TGTGCCAGCAGTCAAGGCGGGGGTGAAGCTTTCTTT.